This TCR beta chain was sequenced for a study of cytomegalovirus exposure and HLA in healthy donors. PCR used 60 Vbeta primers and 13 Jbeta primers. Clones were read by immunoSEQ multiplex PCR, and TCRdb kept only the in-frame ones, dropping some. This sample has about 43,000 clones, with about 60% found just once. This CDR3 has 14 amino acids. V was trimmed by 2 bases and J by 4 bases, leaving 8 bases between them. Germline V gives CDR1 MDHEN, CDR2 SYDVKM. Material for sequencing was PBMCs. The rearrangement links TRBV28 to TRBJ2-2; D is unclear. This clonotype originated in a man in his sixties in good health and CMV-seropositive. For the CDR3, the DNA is TGTGCCAGCAGTTTAGGTCGGTTCACCGGGGAGCTGTTTTTT. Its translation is CASSLGRFTGELFF.